The 29 T cell receptor beta chains below all came from one sample that was sequenced in a study of T cells in Graves' hyperthyroidism and ophthalmopathy. Amplified regions were TCR beta CDR3 sequences from RNA transcripts. TCR CDR3 underwent first-round RT-PCR with the HTBI primer set. TCRdb redid the calling of the multiplex PCR reads with MiXCR, one entry per CDR3 protein. The data contain some 250,000 distinct CDR3 sequences, 13% to 15% of them singletons. Sequenced material: blood. The receptors were sampled from a woman aged 40 to 55 with Graves' hyperthyroidism that later progressed to Graves' ophthalmopathy.

This clonotype was counted many times. The chain carries TRBV12-3 or TRBV12-4 and TRBJ2-1, with D unclear. This CDR3 contains 15 residues. Trimming left V 3 bases short and J 0 bases short, with 9 bases between. Written as DNA, the CDR3 is TGTGCCAGCAGTTTGCGGTGGAGCTCCTACAATGAGCAGTTCTTC. Amino acid sequence: CASSLRWSSYNEQFF.

To note about this clonotype: No conserved phenylalanine or tryptophan is present at the end of the CDR3, so a read error is the likely explanation. V and J are TRBV29-1 and TRBJ2-5; 14 bases map to TRBD2. The ends lost 4 bases at V and 1 base at J; junction bases unmatched: 5. The CDR3 totals 16 residues. Germline values: CDR1 SQVTM, CDR2 ANQGSEA. DNA of the CDR3: TGCAGCGTTGCCGGGACTAGCGGGAGTATCCAAGAGACCCAGTACCTC. It yields the protein CSVAGTSGSIQETQYL.

This chain joins TRBV28 and TRBJ1-5, with a weak D call TRBD1 (5 bases). From germline, CDR1 is MDHEN and CDR2 SYDVKM. Trimming removed 1 base from V and 5 bases from J, with 15 bases in between. This CDR3 comprises 16 residues. CDR3 protein: CASSLLGARVDQPQHF. The CDR3, as DNA: TGTGCCAGCAGTTTATTAGGGGCCAGGGTAGATCAGCCCCAGCATTTT. Complete variable domain (other parts from reference TRBV28 and TRBJ1-5): DVKVTQSSRYLVKRTGEKVFLECVQDMDHENMFWYRQDPGLGLRLIYFSYDVKMKEKGDIPEGYSVSREKKERFSLILESASTNQTSMYLCASSLLGARVDQPQHFGDGTRLSIL.

This clonotype occurred many times. Here the CDR3 reads CSVDRGRYGYTF. The CDR3 DNA reads TGCAGCGTTGACAGGGGACGTTATGGCTACACCTTC. The rearrangement links TRBV29-1 to TRBJ1-2; possibly TRBD1 for D (6 bases). The germline V gene has CDR1 SQVTM and CDR2 ANQGSEA. The V end was cut by 3 bases, the J end by 5 bases, with 10 bases between. The CDR3 extends over 12 amino acids.

This clonotype occurred many times. V usage is TRBV20-1 and J usage is TRBJ1-1; TRBD1 might be the D (5 bases). The CDR3 runs 17 residues. Germline V gene data show CDR1 as DFQATT and CDR2 as SNEGSKA (reference sequence). With 1 base removed from V and 2 bases from J, the gap between germline ends came to 20 bases. The CDR3: CSARVGLGARINTEAFF. CDR3 sequence (DNA): TGCAGTGCTAGAGTGGGATTAGGGGCCCGAATTAACACTGAAGCTTTCTTT.

The sample holds many counts of this clonotype. Mismatch with germline at one junction end may stem from a read error. The genes are TRBV2 and TRBJ1-2, with D tentatively TRBD1 (6 bases). This CDR3 region has 14 residues. Germline-derived CDR1 and CDR2 are SNHLY and FYNNEI. For the CDR3, the DNA is TGTGCCAGCAGTGAAACGGGGGGCGACTATGGCCACACCTTC. This codes for CASSETGGDYGHTF.

In its sample, this clonotype was seen many times. DNA for the CDR3: TGTGCCAGCAGTGAAGCGTCGCTAGCGGGAGGGCATAATGAGCAGTTCTTC. It translates to CASSEASLAGGHNEQFF. The J gene is TRBJ2-1, the V gene TRBV2; 12 positions agree with TRBD2. CDR1 is SNHLY and CDR2 is FYNNEI in the germline V gene. Unmatched junction bases numbered 7, after V lost 0 bases and J lost 7 bases. There are 17 residues in the CDR3. Full variable domain (remainder filled in from reference TRBV2 and TRBJ2-1): EPEVTQTPSHQVTQMGQEVILRCVPISNHLYFYWYRQILGQKVEFLVSFYNNEISEKSEIFDDQFSVERPDGSNFTLKIRSTKLEDSAMYFCASSEASLAGGHNEQFFGPGTRLTVL.

The table lists this clonotype with many counts. The J gene is TRBJ1-1, the V gene TRBV12-3 or TRBV12-4, with TRBD1 matching over 8 bases. V lost 6 bases, J lost 5 bases, and 14 bases stayed unmatched. The CDR3 covers 16 residues. CDR3 sequence: CASSTDPGQGGTEAFF. In DNA form, the CDR3 reads TGTGCCAGCAGCACCGACCCCGGACAGGGAGGTACTGAAGCTTTCTTT.

The rearrangement uses TRBV27 and TRBJ2-7; 9 positions agree with TRBD1. The J segment lost 5 bases and the V segment lost 4 bases, leaving 9 bases of the junction unmatched. Germline V gene lookup returns CDR1 MNHEY and CDR2 SMNVEV (reference sequence). The CDR3 sequence is 15 residues long. DNA for the CDR3: TGTGCCAGCAGTTCGCCGGGACAGGGAAACCACGAGCAGTACTTC. The encoded protein is CASSSPGQGNHEQYF.

This clonotype was found many times. The chain uses TRBV5-1 and TRBJ1-4, with D possibly TRBD1 on 5 matching bases. Germline V gene data show CDR1 as SGHRS and CDR2 as YFSETQ. V was cut by 4 bases and J by 5 bases, with 18 bases left in between. The CDR3 covers 16 residues. In DNA form, the CDR3 reads TGCGCCAGCAGCCCAGACGGGACCGGAGCGAATGAAAAACTGTTTTTT. It encodes CASSPDGTGANEKLFF.

This clonotype has at least ten counts. The genes are TRBV12-3 or TRBV12-4 and TRBJ2-1; 10 nucleotides line up with TRBD2. The CDR3 sequence is 15 residues long. V was pared by 6 bases and J by 3 bases, with 5 bases of the junction left unmatched. DNA of the CDR3: TGTGCCAGCAGCAAAGGACTAGCGGACTACAATGAGCAGTTCTTC. As protein: CASSKGLADYNEQFF.

This clonotype showed up many times. This CDR3 reads CASSFYPGTGDYEQYF. The CDR3 DNA is TGTGCCAGCAGTTTCTACCCCGGGACAGGGGACTACGAGCAGTACTTC. The rearrangement links TRBV27 to TRBJ2-7; 10 nucleotides line up with TRBD1. Losses at the gene ends were 3 bases for V and 3 bases for J; bases not matched to a gene: 8. CDR1 is MNHEY, CDR2 SMNVEV, per germline (reference sequence). The CDR3 runs to 16 residues.

This clonotype appeared many times. The CDR3 protein is CSVDMLGGSSDEQFF. In DNA, the CDR3 is TGCAGCGTTGATATGTTGGGCGGGAGTTCTGATGAGCAGTTCTTC. The chain carries TRBV29-1 and TRBJ2-1; 7 bases match TRBD2. The V and J ends lost 3 bases and 8 bases, in that order; junction bases with no gene match: 13. This CDR3 comprises 15 residues. Looked up from germline, CDR1 is SQVTM and CDR2 is ANQGSEA.

This clonotype was counted at least ten times. The chain combines TRBV18 with TRBJ2-1; 9 nucleotides align to TRBD1. CDR1 and CDR2 from the germline V gene are KGHSH and LQKENI. V lost 2 bases to trimming and J lost 7 bases; unmatched junction nucleotides: 9. This CDR3 contains 16 residues. CDR3: CASSPTLGQGPNEQFF. The CDR3 bases are TGTGCCAGCTCACCAACGCTGGGACAGGGACCGAATGAGCAGTTCTTC.

This clonotype was observed at least ten times. The rearrangement links TRBV12-3 or TRBV12-4 to TRBJ1-1; 7 bases fit TRBD1. The V gene end was trimmed by 4 bases and the J gene end by 2 bases; junction bases not matched to a gene: 7. The CDR3 loop spans 15 amino acids. The CDR3 sequence is CASSWDRRFNTEAFF. The CDR3 DNA reads TGTGCCAGCAGTTGGGACAGAAGATTCAACACTGAAGCTTTCTTT.

This clonotype appeared many times. V gene TRBV19 combines with J gene TRBJ1-1, with D hard to call. Trimming pared 5 bases from V and 6 bases from J, leaving 13 bases between. This CDR3 region has 13 residues. Germline V CDR1 and CDR2: LNHDA, SQIVND (reference sequence). The DNA of the CDR3 is TGTGCCAGTAGTCGTAGGGAAGGATCTGAAGCTTTCTTT. Amino acids: CASSRREGSEAFF.

This sequence joins TRBV2 and TRBJ2-7; D is possibly TRBD2 (7 bases). V dropped 6 bases and J dropped 5 bases, with 23 bases sitting between them. Germline V CDR1 and CDR2: SNHLY, FYNNEI. The CDR3 is 16 amino acids. In DNA form, the CDR3 reads TGTGCCAGCAGCGAGGGGGGGGGGCGGGAGTGGCACGAGCAGTACTTC. It specifies CASSEGGGREWHEQYF.

This clonotype was counted at least ten times. The V call is TRBV20-1, the J call TRBJ2-2; D gene uncertain. The V gene's germline CDR1 is DFQATT and CDR2 SNEGSKA (reference sequence). This CDR3 has 12 residues. The V gene lost 0 bases and the J gene lost 7 bases, with 6 bases spanning the gap. The CDR3, as DNA: TGCAGTGCTAGAGATCTGGGCGGGGAGCTGTTTTTT. It translates to CSARDLGGELFF.

This clonotype occurred a few times. The chain combines TRBV20-1 with TRBJ2-7; 10 positions agree with TRBD2. With V trimmed by 5 bases and J by 5 bases, 18 bases remained unmatched. The CDR3 has 17 amino acids. Germline-derived CDR1 and CDR2 are DFQATT and SNEGSKA (reference sequence). The CDR3 loop reads CSAPRNVVLAGLNEQYF. CDR3 sequence (DNA): TGCAGTGCTCCCAGGAATGTAGTACTAGCGGGATTGAACGAGCAGTACTTC.

This clonotype has just a few counts. The rearrangement joins TRBV6-4 to TRBJ2-3, with 11 bases matching TRBD2. V trimming: 7 bases; J trimming: 0 bases; junction bases outside the gene matches: 12. This CDR3 comprises 18 residues. The germline V gene has CDR1 MRHNA and CDR2 SNTAGT. This CDR3 is CASKPGLAEKPSTDTQYF. The CDR3 DNA sequence: TGTGCCAGCAAACCGGGACTAGCGGAAAAACCTAGCACAGATACGCAGTATTTT.

In this sample, this clonotype turned up a few times. This rearrangement joins TRBV6-1 to TRBJ1-1; TRBD1 might be the D (5 bases). Germline-derived CDR1 and CDR2 are MNHNS and SASEGT. The V end lost 8 bases, the J end lost 3 bases, and 10 bases lay between the germline ends. This CDR3 spans 12 amino acids. CDR3 nucleotide sequence: TGTGCCAGCGGCCCGGGGGACACTGAAGCTTTCTTT. Its translation is CASGPGDTEAFF.

V and J are TRBV19 and TRBJ1-1; a possible D gene is TRBD1 (5 bases). CDR3 size: 14 residues. Germline V lookup: CDR1 LNHDA, CDR2 SQIVND (reference sequence). V lost 5 bases and J lost 1, with 11 bases in between. CDR3 nucleotides: TGTGCCAGTAGTGCGGGCAGGGCGAACACTGAAGCTTTCTTT. This translates into CASSAGRANTEAFF. The full variable domain, with the rest looked up from reference TRBV19 and TRBJ1-1, is DGGITQSPKYLFRKEGQNVTLSCEQNLNHDAMYWYRQDPGQGLRLIYYSQIVNDFQKGDIAEGYSVSREKKESFPLTVTSAQKNPTAFYLCASSAGRANTEAFFGQGTRLTVV.

This clonotype has at least ten counts. The chain links TRBV7-2 to TRBJ1-5; D gene unclear. The germline V gene encodes CDR1 SGHTA and CDR2 FQGNSA. The CDR3 spans 14 residues. V lost 4 bases and J lost 3, with 10 bases in between. CDR3 protein: CASSSGGVNQPQHF. The CDR3 nucleotides are TGTGCCAGCAGCTCTGGCGGGGTCAATCAGCCCCAGCATTTT.

This clonotype was counted ten times or more. The chain couples TRBV5-1 to TRBJ2-2; the match to TRBD1 covers 8 bases. Looked up from germline, CDR1 is SGHRS and CDR2 is YFSETQ. V was clipped by 3 bases and J by 3 bases; unmatched bases: 7. This CDR3 is 16 amino acids long. The CDR3 reads CASSSSGGAYTGELFF. CDR3 bases: TGCGCCAGCAGCTCCTCAGGGGGCGCGTACACCGGGGAGCTGTTTTTT. Variable domain in full (rest from reference TRBV5-1 and TRBJ2-2): KAGVTQTPRYLIKTRGQQVTLSCSPISGHRSVSWYQQTPGQGLQFLFEYFSETQRNKGNFPGRFSGRQFSNSRSEMNVSTLELGDSALYLCASSSSGGAYTGELFFGEGSRLTVL.

As concerns this clonotype: This likely comes from a read error, as the CDR3 has no conserved phenylalanine or tryptophan at its end. The chain links TRBV27 to TRBJ2-2; D unclear. Germline V gives CDR1 MNHEY, CDR2 SMNVEV (reference sequence). This CDR3 region has 14 residues. Trimming removed 8 bases from V and 7 bases from J, with 17 bases in between. The CDR3: CASALRSPGGELFL. CDR3 DNA: TGTGCCAGCGCTTTACGGAGCCCCGGCGGGGAGCTGTTTCTT.

The sample holds many counts of this clonotype. The chain uses TRBV6-1 and TRBJ1-5, with D uncertain. The CDR3 loop spans 15 amino acids. The germline V and J ends were trimmed by 1 base and 6 bases, with 13 bases remaining between them. The germline V gene has CDR1 MNHNS and CDR2 SASEGT. CDR3 nucleotide sequence: TGTGCCAGCAGTGAAGACTCAGTTGCGACTCAGCCCCAGCATTTT. Residues: CASSEDSVATQPQHF.

This clonotype was observed many times. The J gene is TRBJ2-7, the V gene TRBV29-1; D gene uncertain. Trimming shortened V by 4 bases and J by 0 bases, and 10 bases separated the two germline ends. This CDR3 contains 13 residues. Per the germline V gene, CDR1 is SQVTM and CDR2 is ANQGSEA. CDR3 DNA: TGCAGCGTTGGTGGGCCGAGCTCCTACGAGCAGTACTTC. Its translation: CSVGGPSSYEQYF.

This clonotype was counted at least ten times. The J gene is TRBJ2-7, the V gene TRBV10-2, with D possibly called TRBD1 or TRBD2 (5 bases each). Deletions cut 6 bases from V and 4 bases from J, with 7 bases between. Germline V gives CDR1 WSHSY, CDR2 SAAADI. The CDR3 runs 11 residues. Here the CDR3 DNA reads TGCGCCAGCAGGGGGGATTACGAGCAGTACTTC. Translating it yields CASRGDYEQYF.

This clonotype has a count of ten or more. The gene calls are TRBV29-1 and TRBJ1-1, with D maybe TRBD1 (5 bases). Trimming cost V 7 bases and J 5 bases, with 11 bases left between them. Germline CDR1 is SQVTM and CDR2 is ANQGSEA. The CDR3 runs to 11 residues. Here the CDR3 DNA reads TGCAGCGCGACCGGGGGGACTGAAGCTTTCTTT. Amino acids: CSATGGTEAFF. Supplemented by reference TRBV29-1 and TRBJ1-1, the full variable domain reads SAVISQKPSRDICQRGTSLTIQCQVDSQVTMMFWYRQQPGQSLTLIATANQGSEATYESGFVIDKFPISRPNLTFSTLTVSNMSPEDSSIYLCSATGGTEAFFGQGTRLTVV.